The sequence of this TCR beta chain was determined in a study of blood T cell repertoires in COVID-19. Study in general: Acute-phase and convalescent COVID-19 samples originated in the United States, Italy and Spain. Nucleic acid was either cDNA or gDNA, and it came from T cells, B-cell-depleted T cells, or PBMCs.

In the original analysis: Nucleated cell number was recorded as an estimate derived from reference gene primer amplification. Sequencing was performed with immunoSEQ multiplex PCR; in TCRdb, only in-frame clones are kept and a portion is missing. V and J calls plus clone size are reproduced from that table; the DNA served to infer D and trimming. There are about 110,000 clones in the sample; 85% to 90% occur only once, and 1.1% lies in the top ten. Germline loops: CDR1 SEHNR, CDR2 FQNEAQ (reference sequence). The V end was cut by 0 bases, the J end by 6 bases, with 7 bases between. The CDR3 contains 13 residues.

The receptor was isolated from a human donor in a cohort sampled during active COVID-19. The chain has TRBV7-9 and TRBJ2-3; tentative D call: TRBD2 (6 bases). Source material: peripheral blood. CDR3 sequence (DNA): TGTGCCAGCAGCTTAGCGGGGGGTGATACGCAGTATTTT. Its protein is CASSLAGGDTQYF.